These T cell receptor beta chains were read from a single sample in a study of T cells expressing NK-cell markers. TCRdb reprocessed the 5' RACE reads, with one entry per CDR3 protein and no DNA. The sample is made up of some 460,000 distinct CDR3 sequences, and the top ten hold approximately 1.5% of it. The sequencing input was blood T cells: a sorted CD56 or NKG2C T cell subset, CD4+ or CD8+ T cells, or bulk PBMC T cells (not recorded which). The receptors were gathered from a woman aged 45 to 65 in good health. Each CDR3 is given with its conserved first and last residue. Each record gives: J gene, V gene, CDR3 protein.

TRBJ1-2 TRBV29-1 CSVESTGEYGYTF
TRBJ2-7 TRBV25-1 CASSPHTSGRAVGEQYF
TRBJ2-1 TRBV7-8 CASSPTPGHNEQFF
TRBJ2-7 TRBV18 CASSPNPGEQYF
TRBJ2-7 TRBV7-9 CASSNTGDLSYEQYF
TRBJ2-7 TRBV27 CASSRGGREQYF
TRBJ2-1 TRBV24-1 CATSEAILAEQFF
TRBJ2-6 TRBV20-1 CSARDLVAPSGANVLTF
TRBJ2-2 TRBV29-1 CSVRKNTGELFF
TRBJ1-5 TRBV24-1 CATSDFLDSNQPQHF
TRBJ2-1 TRBV14 CASSQGSSGRWNEQFF
TRBJ2-3 TRBV28 CASSFFESTDTQYF
TRBJ2-7 TRBV5-1 CASSLTRDKTYEQYF
TRBJ1-1 TRBV11-2 CASSLVAGTTEAFF
TRBJ2-5 TRBV5-6 CASSTDRVETQYF
TRBJ2-7 TRBV20-1 CSARSISGTGGSYEQYF
TRBJ2-3 TRBV7-9 CASSFTRVTDTQYF
TRBJ2-1 TRBV12-3/TRBV12-4 CASSSLAGVTYNEQFF
TRBJ2-5 TRBV4-1 CASSPMGLASGTQYF
TRBJ1-2 TRBV18 CASSPLSSGGYTF
TRBJ2-3 TRBV7-6 CASANYENTQYF
TRBJ2-1 TRBV10-3 CAISGDISEQFF
TRBJ2-2 TRBV2 CASSNTGGSNTGELFF
TRBJ2-2 TRBV7-9 CASSSTSPRAHTGELFF
TRBJ2-1 TRBV5-1 CASSLEAGNNEQFF
TRBJ2-1 TRBV6-5 CASSSLYDEQFF
TRBJ2-1 TRBV29-1 CSVESSGVSSYNEQFF
TRBJ2-6 TRBV6-1 CASSESLISGANVLTF
TRBJ1-4 TRBV18 CASSPTGATNEKLFF
TRBJ2-4 TRBV20-1 CSAPLAGGGLAKNIQYF
TRBJ2-1 TRBV7-6 CASSSGLAPEQFF
TRBJ2-1 TRBV24-1 CATGTGGGGASSSYNEQFF
TRBJ1-4 TRBV29-1 CSVITGGAWEKLFF
TRBJ1-3 TRBV12-3/TRBV12-4 CASRTDGYSGNTIYF
TRBJ2-3 TRBV4-1 CASSPFSGRSTDTQYF
TRBJ1-3 TRBV29-1 CSVEDPRGNTIYF
TRBJ2-1 TRBV6-6 CASRPNSQPYNEQFF
TRBJ1-1 TRBV7-8 CASSPLGQARSEAFF
TRBJ2-4 TRBV20-1 CSATTSPKIQYF
TRBJ2-1 TRBV28 CASSDNRGYNEQFF
TRBJ2-3 TRBV2 CASSGLGGGSDTQYF
TRBJ2-1 TRBV29-1 CSVDSGSLSYNEQFF
TRBJ1-2 TRBV3-1 CASSQFLAGGYTF
TRBJ2-1 TRBV19 CASSIGRTRDREQFF
TRBJ2-4 TRBV7-2 CASSLFNAKNIQYF
TRBJ2-3 TRBV12-5 CASGLGRAGATDTQYF
TRBJ2-1 TRBV11-2 CASSLRPGQGENEQFF
TRBJ1-1 TRBV6-5 CASGLDSVNTEAFF
TRBJ1-1 TRBV18 CASSPLMGENTEAFF